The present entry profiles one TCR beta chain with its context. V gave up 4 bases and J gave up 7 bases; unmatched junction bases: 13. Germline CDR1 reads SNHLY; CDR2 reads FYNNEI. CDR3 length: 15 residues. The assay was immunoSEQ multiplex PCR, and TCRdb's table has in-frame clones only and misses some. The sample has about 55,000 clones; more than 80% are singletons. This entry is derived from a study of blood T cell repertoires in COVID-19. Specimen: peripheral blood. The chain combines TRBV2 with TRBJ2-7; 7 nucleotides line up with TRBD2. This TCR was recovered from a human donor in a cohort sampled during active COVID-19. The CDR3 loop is CASSGDGFGGREQYF. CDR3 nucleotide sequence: TGTGCCAGCAGTGGAGACGGTTTCGGGGGGAGGGAGCAGTACTTC.